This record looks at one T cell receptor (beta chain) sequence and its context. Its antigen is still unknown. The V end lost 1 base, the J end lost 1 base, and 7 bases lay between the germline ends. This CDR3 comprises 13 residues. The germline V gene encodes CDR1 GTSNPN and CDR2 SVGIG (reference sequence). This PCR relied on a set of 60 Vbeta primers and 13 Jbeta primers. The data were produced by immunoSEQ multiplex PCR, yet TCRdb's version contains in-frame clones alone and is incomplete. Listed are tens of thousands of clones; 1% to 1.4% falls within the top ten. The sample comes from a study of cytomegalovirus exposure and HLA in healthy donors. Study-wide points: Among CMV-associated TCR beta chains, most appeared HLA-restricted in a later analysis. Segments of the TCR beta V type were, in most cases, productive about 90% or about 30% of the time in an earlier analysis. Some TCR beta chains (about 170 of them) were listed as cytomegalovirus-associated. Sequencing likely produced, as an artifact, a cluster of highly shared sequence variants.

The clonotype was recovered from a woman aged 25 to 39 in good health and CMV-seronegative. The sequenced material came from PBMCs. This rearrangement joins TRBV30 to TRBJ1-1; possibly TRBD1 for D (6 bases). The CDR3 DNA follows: TGTGCCTGGAGTGCGGACAGGAACACTGAAGCTTTCTTT. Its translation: CAWSADRNTEAFF.